Below, 32 T cell receptor beta chains from the same sample are listed, as sequenced in a study of OX40 agonist ivuxolimab in advanced cancers. Repertoires were generated with immunoSEQ multiplex PCR, while TCRdb's copy carries only in-frame clones and drops some. Of tens of thousands of clones in the sample, about 91% were seen once. The input for sequencing was CD4+ or CD8+ T cells sorted from blood, taken in a trial of the OX40 agonist ivuxolimab. All receptors derive from an adult with an advanced solid tumor such as melanoma, head and neck, liver or kidney cancer.

This chain joins TRBV21-1 and TRBJ2-7. TRBV21-1 is a pseudogene locus. The CDR3 contains 16 residues. CDR3: CASSKGWGKMGYEQYF. In nucleotides, the CDR3 is TGTGCCAGCAGCAAAGGCTGGGGGAAGATGGGCTACGAGCAGTACTTC.

The chain carries TRBV6-5 and TRBJ1-1; D possibly corresponds to TRBD1 (5 bases). Deletions cut 0 bases from V and 4 bases from J, with 9 bases between. Germline V gives CDR1 MNHEY, CDR2 SVGAGI. This CDR3 is 14 amino acids long. The CDR3 loop reads CASSYSRGSTEAFF. CDR3 DNA sequence: TGTGCCAGCAGTTACTCCCGGGGGTCCACTGAAGCTTTCTTT.

This rearrangement joins TRBV18 to TRBJ2-6, with D hard to call. Trimming took 6 bases from V and 0 from J, leaving 9 bases between them. CDR1 and CDR2 (germline): KGHSH, LQKENI. This CDR3 region has 15 residues. The CDR3 coding sequence is TGTGCCAGCTCGGCCTCAAGCTCTGGGGCCAACGTCCTGACTTTC. Amino acids: CASSASSSGANVLTF. Drawing the rest from reference TRBV18 and TRBJ2-6, the complete variable domain is NAGVMQNPRHLVRRRGQEARLRCSPMKGHSHVYWYRQLPEEGLKFMVYLQKENIIDESGMPKERFSAEFPKEGPSILRIQQVVRGDSAAYFCASSASSSGANVLTFGAGSRLTVL.

In its sample, this clone was seen once. In the same sample, other DNA sequences code for this CDR3. The genes are TRBV28 and TRBJ2-3, with a tentative D call TRBD1 (6 bases). Trimming cost V 6 bases and J 4 bases, with 14 bases left between them. This CDR3 comprises 14 residues. The V gene's germline CDR1 is MDHEN and CDR2 SYDVKM. The CDR3 DNA is TGTGCCAGCAGCCCGGGGCAGGGGTCAGATACGCAGTATTTT. Its translation is CASSPGQGSDTQYF.

This rearrangement joins TRBV6-5 to TRBJ2-3; no clear D. Per the germline V gene, CDR1 is MNHEY and CDR2 is SVGAGI. The CDR3 length is 14 residues. V shed 8 bases and J shed 5 bases, with 17 bases lying between them. CDR3 amino acids: CASPTQSRKDTQYF. The CDR3 DNA follows: TGTGCCAGCCCTACTCAGTCTAGGAAAGATACGCAGTATTTT.

The chain carries TRBV2 and TRBJ2-7, with TRBD2 matching over 9 bases. V lost 3 bases and J lost 4; bases outside the gene matches: 7. This CDR3 is built from 15 residues. The germline gives CDR1 SNHLY, CDR2 FYNNEI. The CDR3 loop is CASSEGLAGNYEQYF. The CDR3, as DNA: TGTGCCAGCAGTGAGGGGCTAGCGGGAAATTACGAGCAGTACTTC.

This chain joins TRBV5-1 and TRBJ2-3, with a weak D call TRBD2 (6 bases). V lost 0 bases to trimming and J lost 0 bases, with 8 bases between them. CDR1 is SGHRS, CDR2 YFSETQ, per germline. The CDR3 is 15 amino acids. In DNA form, the CDR3 reads TGCGCCAGCAGCTTGGTGGAGGGAAGCACAGATACGCAGTATTTT. This codes for CASSLVEGSTDTQYF.

This clone was counted between two and nine times. V and J are TRBV18 and TRBJ1-1; D uncertain. V gave up 6 bases and J gave up 2 bases, with 10 bases separating them. From germline, CDR1 is KGHSH and CDR2 LQKENI. This CDR3 spans 13 amino acids. CDR3 sequence: CASSSTVNTEAFF. The DNA for the CDR3 is TGTGCCAGCTCGTCTACAGTTAACACTGAAGCTTTCTTT.

V gene TRBV19 combines with J gene TRBJ2-2; D is undetermined. The CDR3 is 14 residues long. V was pared by 1 base and J by 4 bases, with 7 bases between. Germline lookup yields CDR1 LNHDA and CDR2 SQIVND (reference sequence). CDR3 region: CASSIASTTGELFF. The CDR3 nucleotides read TGTGCCAGTAGTATAGCGTCAACCACCGGGGAGCTGTTTTTT. Full variable domain (rest looked up from reference TRBV19 and TRBJ2-2): DGGITQSPKYLFRKEGQNVTLSCEQNLNHDAMYWYRQDPGQGLRLIYYSQIVNDFQKGDIAEGYSVSREKKESFPLTVTSAQKNPTAFYLCASSIASTTGELFFGEGSRLTVL.

The gene calls are TRBV5-4 and TRBJ2-5, with TRBD1 matching over 8 bases. V lost 4 bases and J lost 4; bases outside the gene matches: 9. The CDR3 consists of 15 residues. Germline-derived CDR1 and CDR2 are SGHNT and YYREEE (reference sequence). The CDR3 region has the DNA TGTGCCAGCAGCCTGGGGCAGGGGGCATTAGAGACCCAGTACTTC. Translating gives CASSLGQGALETQYF. Filled out from reference TRBV5-4 and TRBJ2-5, the complete variable domain reads ETGVTQSPTHLIKTRGQQVTLRCSSQSGHNTVSWYQQALGQGPQFIFQYYREEENGRGNFPPRFSGLQFPNYSSELNVNALELDDSALYLCASSLGQGALETQYFGPGTRLLVL.

The chain has TRBV19 and TRBJ1-3; 8 nucleotides align to TRBD1. The CDR3 spans 15 residues. Germline CDR1 reads LNHDA; CDR2 reads SQIVND (reference sequence). V shed 8 bases and J 2 bases; nucleotides not matched to a gene: 8. CDR3 region: CASAESTGAGNTIYF. The CDR3 nucleotides read TGTGCCAGTGCGGAATCGACAGGGGCTGGAAACACCATATATTTT.

V is TRBV6-4 and J is TRBJ1-1; TRBD1 is a possible D gene (6 bases). Germline V lookup: CDR1 MRHNA, CDR2 SNTAGT. Trimming shortened V by 2 bases and J by 3 bases, and 10 bases separated the two germline ends. This CDR3 comprises 14 residues. Here the CDR3 reads CASSDRGGDTEAFF. The CDR3 bases are TGTGCCAGCAGTGACAGGGGGGGGGACACTGAAGCTTTCTTT.

The chain carries TRBV7-2 and TRBJ2-3; 11 bases agree with TRBD2. In germline, CDR1 is SGHTA, CDR2 FQGNSA. J was trimmed by 3 bases and V by 2 bases; bases with no gene match: 13. This CDR3 has 19 residues. CDR3 nucleotide sequence: TGTGCCAGCAGCTTATCCGCCATAGCGGGAGGGTGGAGGACAGATACGCAGTATTTT. Translated: CASSLSAIAGGWRTDTQYF.

The rearrangement links TRBV7-2 to TRBJ2-5; D perhaps matches TRBD2 (6 bases). Near its end, the DNA agrees better with TRBJ2-7, so the J call may be wrong. This CDR3 has 17 residues. The germline V gene encodes CDR1 SGHTA and CDR2 FQGNSA. The CDR3 DNA is TGTGCCAGCAGCTTTGCCCCTCTGACTAGTCGGGGCTCCGAGCAGTACTTC. The encoded protein is CASSFAPLTSRGSEQYF.

This chain uses TRBV6-6 with TRBJ1-2, with D unresolved. The germline V and J ends were trimmed by 8 bases and 5 bases, with 18 bases remaining between them. The CDR3 extends over 14 amino acids. Germline lookup yields CDR1 MNHNY and CDR2 SVGAGI (reference sequence). The CDR3 DNA reads TGTGCCAGCTCCTTATACCCCTCAACTTATGGCTACACCTTC. Protein: CASSLYPSTYGYTF.

This chain connects TRBV4-1 to TRBJ1-1; possibly TRBD1 for D (5 bases). Germline V gives CDR1 MGHRA, CDR2 YSYEKL. The CDR3 sequence is 15 residues long. V lost 4 bases, J lost 10 bases, and 22 bases lay in between. The CDR3 is CASSPKWVRGLGAFF. The CDR3 DNA is TGCGCCAGCAGCCCTAAATGGGTCCGGGGCTTGGGAGCTTTCTTT.

The gene calls are TRBV11-2 and TRBJ1-1; D might be TRBD1 (5 bases). Trimming pared 4 bases from V and 1 base from J, leaving 7 bases between. The CDR3 totals 13 residues. Germline CDR1 reads SGHAT; CDR2 reads FQNNGV. DNA for the CDR3: TGTGCCAGCAGCTCAGACAGGAACACTGAAGCTTTCTTT. Translated, it gives CASSSDRNTEAFF.

The rearrangement uses TRBV9 and TRBJ1-3; no reliable D call. Germline loops: CDR1 SGDLS, CDR2 YYNGEE. The V end was cut by 4 bases, the J end by 0 bases, with 8 bases between. The CDR3 is made up of 14 amino acids. CDR3 DNA: TGTGCCAGCAGCTCCCCCACCTCTGGAAACACCATATATTTT. Its protein product is CASSSPTSGNTIYF.

This clone was picked up one time. The V call is TRBV29-1, the J call TRBJ1-2; D is possibly TRBD1 (6 bases). V dropped 6 bases and J dropped 7 bases, with 15 bases sitting between them. CDR1 is SQVTM and CDR2 is ANQGSEA in the germline V gene. The CDR3 runs to 12 residues. The CDR3 here is CSVDTGYGGYTF. DNA of the CDR3: TGCAGCGTGGACACAGGGTACGGTGGCTACACCTTC.

The chain employs TRBV7-2 and TRBJ1-5; a weak D match, TRBD1 (6 bases). V dropped 6 bases and J dropped 4 bases, with 10 bases sitting between them. CDR1 is SGHTA and CDR2 is FQGNSA in the germline V gene. The CDR3 consists of 13 residues. CDR3: CASSEQGNQPQHF. The CDR3 DNA reads TGTGCCAGCAGTGAACAGGGAAATCAGCCCCAGCATTTT.

DNA of the CDR3: TGTGCCAGCAGCGTGGGGAGGAGGGGCTTCTACGAGCAGTACTTC. It encodes CASSVGRRGFYEQYF. The chain recombines TRBV9 with TRBJ2-7, with TRBD2 as a possible D gene (6 bases). Trimming stripped 2 bases from V and 3 bases from J, with 15 bases between. The CDR3 totals 15 residues. Germline V gene sequence: CDR1 SGDLS, CDR2 YYNGEE. Supplemented by reference TRBV9 and TRBJ2-7, the full variable domain reads DSGVTQTPKHLITATGQRVTLRCSPRSGDLSVYWYQQSLDQGLQFLIQYYNGEERAKGNILERFSAQQFPDLHSELNLSSLELGDSALYFCASSVGRRGFYEQYFGPGTRLTVT.

V and J are TRBV18 and TRBJ1-6; 9 bases align to TRBD1. The CDR3 runs 14 residues. V lost 4 bases to trimming and J lost 12 bases; unmatched junction nucleotides: 7. Germline-derived CDR1 and CDR2 are KGHSH and LQKENI. CDR3 in amino acids: CASSLESGQGPLHF. The CDR3 bases are TGTGCCAGCTCACTAGAATCGGGACAGGGACCCCTCCACTTT.

This rearrangement joins TRBV7-9 to TRBJ1-1; D call uncertain. CDR1 and CDR2 (germline): SEHNR, FQNEAQ (reference sequence). V lost 1 base and J 11 bases, leaving 20 bases between the germline ends. The CDR3 consists of 15 residues. The CDR3 sequence is CASSLGGKRWEDAFF. The CDR3 DNA reads as TGTGCCAGCAGCTTAGGTGGTAAGAGGTGGGAGGATGCTTTCTTT.

Points on this clone: The junction departs from germline at one end; a sequencing error may be responsible. This sequence joins TRBV4-1 and TRBJ2-7, with D unresolved. The CDR3 length is 11 residues. From germline, CDR1 is MGHRA and CDR2 YSYEKL. CDR3 DNA sequence: TGTGCCAGCCCGATTCGGCGGCCTAGGTACTTC. This sequence encodes CASPIRRPRYF.

The chain couples TRBV6-6 to TRBJ2-7; D is perhaps TRBD1 or TRBD2 (6 bases each). The germline V gene encodes CDR1 MNHNY and CDR2 SVGAGI (reference sequence). This CDR3 region has 14 residues. Trimming stripped 4 bases from V and 0 bases from J, with 10 bases between. CDR3 loop: CASSSGAFSYEQYF. The CDR3 DNA follows: TGTGCCAGCAGTTCGGGGGCCTTCTCCTACGAGCAGTACTTC.

This chain uses TRBV19 with TRBJ1-5; weak D call: TRBD1 (5 bases). This CDR3 contains 13 residues. Per germline, CDR1 LNHDA and CDR2 SQIVND (reference sequence). V was clipped by 5 bases and J by 6 bases, with 11 bases between them. The CDR3 protein is CASSFRVPQPQHF. The CDR3 bases are TGTGCCAGTAGTTTCAGGGTTCCTCAGCCCCAGCATTTT.

To note about this clone: Other DNA sequences within the sample encode an identical CDR3. The CDR3 sequence: CASSLAGGYNEQFF. CDR3 in DNA: TGTGCCAGCAGTTTAGCGGGAGGGTACAATGAGCAGTTCTTC. The rearrangement links TRBV28 to TRBJ2-1; 9 positions match TRBD2. With 2 bases clipped from V and 4 bases from J, the junction kept 0 bases outside the gene matches. The CDR3 is made up of 14 amino acids. Per germline, CDR1 MDHEN and CDR2 SYDVKM.

The DNA of the CDR3 is TGTGCCAGCAGACTGAGGGGGGGCAATGAAAAACTGTTTTTT. It specifies CASRLRGGNEKLFF. The genes are TRBV7-2 and TRBJ1-4; a weak D match, TRBD1 (6 bases). V was pared by 6 bases and J by 5 bases, with 13 bases between. This CDR3 has 14 residues. In germline, CDR1 is SGHTA, CDR2 FQGNSA. The variable domain in full, with the rest retrieved from reference TRBV7-2 and TRBJ1-4, is GAGVSQSPSNKVTEKGKDVELRCDPISGHTALYWYRQSLGQGLEFLIYFQGNSAPDKSGLPSDRFSAERTGGSVSTLTIQRTQQEDSAVYLCASRLRGGNEKLFFGSGTQLSVL.

The chain is built from TRBV5-5 and TRBJ2-1; 7 nucleotides align to TRBD2. V dropped 0 bases and J dropped 7; count of bases not matched to a gene: 4. Germline assignment: CDR1 SGHKS and CDR2 YYEKEE (reference sequence). The CDR3 sequence is 14 residues long. DNA of the CDR3: TGTGCCAGCAGCTTGGTAGTAGCGGGTAATGAGCAGTTCTTC. This gives the protein CASSLVVAGNEQFF.

The chain joins TRBV7-2 to TRBJ1-3; D not resolved. The V gene lost 6 bases and the J gene lost 2 bases, with 26 bases spanning the gap. Germline V lookup: CDR1 SGHTA, CDR2 FQGNSA. The CDR3 has 19 residues. CDR3 in DNA: TGTGCCAGCAGTTCTTTGGCAGGAGTTATTGGTAGTGCTGGAAACACCATATATTTT. Its protein is CASSSLAGVIGSAGNTIYF.

V is TRBV6-5 and J is TRBJ2-1, with 13 positions matching TRBD2. The CDR3 is made up of 15 amino acids. The V gene's germline CDR1 is MNHEY and CDR2 SVGAGI. Trimming cost V 2 bases and J 10 bases; bases outside gene matches: 5. CDR3 DNA sequence: TGTGCCAGCAGTTACAGAGGACTAGCGGGGGTGGAGCAGTTCTTC. It encodes CASSYRGLAGVEQFF.

This chain links TRBV6-6 with TRBJ2-7; possibly TRBD1 for D (5 bases). V lost 8 bases and J 2 bases, leaving 13 bases between the germline ends. Germline V gives CDR1 MNHNY, CDR2 SVGAGI (reference sequence). The CDR3 spans 13 residues. The CDR3: CASGDPGTYEQYF. The CDR3 DNA sequence: TGTGCCAGCGGAGACCCAGGGACCTACGAGCAGTACTTC.